A single sample is the source of the 7 T cell receptor beta chains below, sequenced in a study of blood T cell repertoires in COVID-19. Only in-frame clones appear in the TCRdb table, and some are missing; sequencing was by immunoSEQ multiplex PCR. In the table there are about 260,000 clones, approximately 92% of which are singletons. The sequenced sample consisted of peripheral blood. These receptors all come from a person between 18 and 35 years old with COVID-19, enrolled during active disease.

The CDR3 nucleotides are TGTGCTAGTGGTTTCGGGGGGGGTAGTAGGGAAGTGTACGAGCAGTACTTC. It is translated as CASGFGGGSREVYEQYF. This sequence joins TRBV12-5 and TRBJ2-7; 8 nucleotides line up with TRBD2. The germline V gene encodes CDR1 LGHNT and CDR2 FRNRAP. The CDR3 has 17 residues. J was trimmed by 4 bases and V by 3 bases; bases with no gene match: 14.

This clone was counted a single time. This chain joins TRBV7-9 and TRBJ2-6; perhaps TRBD1 as D (6 bases). V was shortened by 5 bases and J by 1 base, with 9 bases between the two germline ends. Germline V lookup: CDR1 SEHNR, CDR2 FQNEAQ (reference sequence). The CDR3 loop spans 15 amino acids. The chain's CDR3 is CASSQQGSGANVLTF. The CDR3 region has the DNA TGTGCCAGCAGCCAACAGGGTTCTGGGGCCAACGTCCTGACTTTC.

The chain recombines TRBV6-1 with TRBJ1-4; tentative D call: TRBD1 (6 bases). The CDR3 length is 17 residues. CDR1 is MNHNS, CDR2 SASEGT, per germline. The V end was cut by 2 bases, the J end by 2 bases, with 15 bases between. Written as DNA, the CDR3 is TGTGCCAGCAGTGAAAGGGGGGGCCGAGGGACTAATGAAAAACTGTTTTTT. As protein: CASSERGGRGTNEKLFF.

This sequence joins TRBV24-1 and TRBJ2-5; D possibly corresponds to TRBD1 (8 bases). Germline loops: CDR1 KGHDR, CDR2 SFDVKD. V dropped 7 bases and J dropped 7 bases, with 15 bases sitting between them. This CDR3 has 13 residues. The CDR3 DNA follows: TGTGCCACCAGACCGACAGGGGAGGGGACCCAGTACTTC. Its protein product is CATRPTGEGTQYF.

The chain couples TRBV15 to TRBJ1-2, with 7 bases matching TRBD1. This CDR3 has 14 amino acids. Germline CDR1 reads LNHNV; CDR2 reads YYDKDF (reference sequence). J was trimmed by 4 bases and V by 0 bases; bases with no gene match: 2. This CDR3 reads CATSRERGPYGYTF. The CDR3 DNA follows: TGTGCCACCAGCAGAGAAAGGGGGCCCTATGGCTACACCTTC.

V usage is TRBV7-9 and J usage is TRBJ1-1; D perhaps matches TRBD1 (6 bases). The V and J ends lost 5 bases and 4 bases respectively, with 14 bases between them. This CDR3 has 14 amino acids. The V gene's germline CDR1 is SEHNR and CDR2 FQNEAQ (reference sequence). This CDR3 is CASSATGPLTEAFF. The CDR3 DNA reads as TGTGCCAGCAGCGCCACAGGGCCCCTCACTGAAGCTTTCTTT.

This rearrangement joins TRBV4-2 to TRBJ2-7, with 8 bases fitting TRBD2. There are 18 residues in the CDR3. With 4 bases clipped from V and 7 bases from J, the junction kept 21 bases outside the gene matches. Germline V lookup: CDR1 LGHNA, CDR2 YNFKEQ. The CDR3 DNA reads TGTGCCAGCAGCCCACAGAAGGGCCTTAGCGGGATCTTAGGGGAGCAGTACTTC. It yields the protein CASSPQKGLSGILGEQYF.